This TCR beta chain was recovered during a study of cytomegalovirus exposure and HLA in healthy donors. Study at large: Within an early data release were 65 million to 90 million unique TCRs drawn from HLA-typed donors.

Regarding this clone: Antigen: not known.

Study results and limitations: Later on, an analysis tied under 20,000 TCR beta sequences to HLA alleles at 0.05 false discovery rate.

The PCR ran on 60 Vbeta and 13 Jbeta primers. Generated by immunoSEQ multiplex PCR, the TCRdb table keeps only in-frame clones and is missing some. The repertoire holds over 130,000 clones, roughly 83% seen once, with roughly 4% in the top ten. The receptor comes from a human donor in good health. The sequenced sample was PBMCs.

The CDR3 reads CASSVEGQILSNEQFF. As DNA, the CDR3 is TGTGCCAGCAGCGTGGAGGGACAGATTCTTTCGAATGAGCAGTTCTTC. This sequence joins TRBV11-2 and TRBJ2-1; TRBD1 is a possible D gene (7 bases). This CDR3 is built from 16 residues. The germline V and J ends were trimmed by 5 bases and 7 bases, with 21 bases remaining between them. Germline loops: CDR1 SGHAT, CDR2 FQNNGV. The variable domain in full, completed from reference TRBV11-2 and TRBJ2-1, reads EAGVAQSPRYKIIEKRQSVAFWCNPISGHATLYWYQQILGQGPKLLIQFQNNGVVDDSQLPKDRFSAERLKGVDSTLKIQPAKLEDSAVYLCASSVEGQILSNEQFFGPGTRLTVL.